This T cell receptor beta chain emerged from a study of blood T cells in healthy people across ages. A second about 7 to 12 cycle PCR used barcoded and J-beta primers. Paired-end reads containing CDR3 totaled no fewer than 3 million for each sample. From the 5' RACE reads, TCRdb called clonotypes with MiXCR, one entry per CDR3 protein. This table has about 1.6 million distinct CDR3 sequences, about 35% appearing once. Material: blood. This clonotype was obtained from a woman aged 30 to 39 in good health.

The DNA for the CDR3 is TGTGCCAGCAGGAACGTGGGGACAGGGAGGGATGGGCAGTTCTTC. It translates to CASRNVGTGRDGQFF. The chain couples TRBV6-5 to TRBJ2-1, with 9 bases fitting TRBD1. Germline V gene data show CDR1 as MNHEY and CDR2 as SVGAGI. After removal of 6 bases from V and 12 bases from J, the junction contained 15 bases not matched to a gene. The CDR3 sequence is 15 residues long.